This TCR beta chain was profiled in a study of a mutant IDH1 vaccine in newly diagnosed glioma. Across the study: Eight vaccinations were given in weeks 1, 3, 5, 7, 11, 15, 19 and 23. Vaccine dosing followed radiotherapy by 4-6 weeks, or accompanied temozolomide cycles.

Germline CDR1 LNHDA, CDR2 SQIVND (reference sequence). The CDR3 spans 14 residues. Trimming removed 5 bases from V and 12 bases from J; junction bases left unmatched: 9. Time point of the sample: week 5, during vaccination. It was 300 ug of mutant IDH1 20-mer peptide that made up each vaccine dose, given with topical imiquimod. Data came from immunoSEQ multiplex PCR; TCRdb stores just in-frame clones and leaves some out. Here the sample spans tens of thousands of clones, 80% to 90% being singletons. Note on this clone: Antigen specificity is unknown.

The starting material was PBMCs, obtained from a glioma patient whose treatment included an IDH1 peptide vaccine. J is TRBJ2-1 and V is TRBV19; 11 bases agree with TRBD2. The origin of this receptor is a man in his forties with glioma. CDR3 sequence: CASSLGTSGAWQFF. The CDR3 region has the DNA TGTGCCAGTAGTCTGGGGACTAGCGGAGCCTGGCAGTTCTTC.